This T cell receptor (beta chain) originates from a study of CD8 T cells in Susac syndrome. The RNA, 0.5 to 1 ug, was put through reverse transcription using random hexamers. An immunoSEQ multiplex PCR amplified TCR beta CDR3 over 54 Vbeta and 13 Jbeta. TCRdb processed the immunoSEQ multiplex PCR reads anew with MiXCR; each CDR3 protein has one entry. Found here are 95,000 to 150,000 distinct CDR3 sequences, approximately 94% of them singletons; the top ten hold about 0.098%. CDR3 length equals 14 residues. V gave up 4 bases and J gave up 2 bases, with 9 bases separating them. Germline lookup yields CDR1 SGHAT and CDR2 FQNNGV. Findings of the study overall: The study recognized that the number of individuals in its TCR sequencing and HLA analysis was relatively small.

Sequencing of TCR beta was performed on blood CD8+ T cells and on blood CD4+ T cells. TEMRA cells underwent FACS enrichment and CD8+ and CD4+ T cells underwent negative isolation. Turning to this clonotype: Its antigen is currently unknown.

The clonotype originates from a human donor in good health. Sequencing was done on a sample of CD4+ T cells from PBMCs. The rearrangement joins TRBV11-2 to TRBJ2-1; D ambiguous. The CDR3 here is CASSYINPYNEQFF. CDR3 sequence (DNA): TGTGCCAGCAGCTACATCAATCCCTACAATGAGCAGTTCTTC.